These 18 T cell receptor beta chains originate from one sample sequenced in a study of regulatory T cells in long-lasting Graves disease. Relying on iRepertoire HTBI primers and Arm-PCR of CDR3 regions, the team built TCR beta libraries. MiXCR, run by TCRdb on the multiplex PCR reads, gives a single entry per CDR3 protein. The sample has about 660,000 distinct CDR3 sequences; around 32% are singletons. Time point indicated: persistent/refractory GD, antithyroid drugs over 5 years with positive TRAb. PBMC-extracted RNA yielded the TCR library. The source material was peripheral blood mononuclear cells (PBMCs), sampled when the disease was refractory, from a patient treated with antithyroid drugs. These receptors all stem from a female donor with Graves disease.

Note on this clonotype: A much larger clone is a single base away; this may be a read error. The chain recombines TRBV11-2 with TRBJ1-6; D gene ambiguous. V shed 5 bases and J shed 7 bases, with 12 bases lying between them. Looked up from germline, CDR1 is SGHAT and CDR2 is FQNNGV. CDR3 length equals 14 residues. DNA for the CDR3: TGTGCCAGCAGCGCGGACGGCGGGAATTCACCCCTCCACTTT. Its translation is CASSADGGNSPLHF.

This clonotype came up many times. The CDR3 coding sequence is TGTGCCAGCATCACGAGGGGAGAGGACTACACCTTC. Residues: CASITRGEDYTF. This rearrangement joins TRBV28 to TRBJ1-2; possibly TRBD1 for D (5 bases). The V end lost 7 bases, the J end lost 10 bases, and 16 bases lay between the germline ends. Looked up from germline, CDR1 is MDHEN and CDR2 is SYDVKM. The CDR3 contains 12 residues.

This clonotype was seen only a few times. The rearrangement uses TRBV11-2 and TRBJ1-2; no reliable D call. CDR1 and CDR2 from the germline V gene are SGHAT and FQNNGV. Trimming left V 5 bases short and J 2 bases short, with 18 bases between. There are 16 residues in the CDR3. The CDR3 DNA is TGTGCCAGCAGCAGAGGGCCCTCGGAGGGAAACTATGGCTACACCTTC. This translates into CASSRGPSEGNYGYTF.

This sequence joins TRBV5-6 and TRBJ2-3; maybe TRBD2 (7 bases). V lost 1 base to trimming and J lost 0 bases, with 12 bases between them. The CDR3 consists of 16 residues. Germline CDR1 SGHDT, CDR2 YYEEEE. CDR3 loop: CASSLLADSSTDTQYF. DNA of the CDR3: TGTGCCAGCAGCTTGCTAGCGGACAGTAGCACAGATACGCAGTATTTT.

To note about this clonotype: The junction shows a germline mismatch at one end, possibly a read error. The chain carries TRBV6-9 and TRBJ1-1, with D possibly matching TRBD1 (6 bases). Germline V CDR1 and CDR2: MNHGY, SVAAGI. This CDR3 contains 13 residues. CDR3 region: CASSYRTEGEASF. The CDR3 nucleotides read TGTGCCAGCAGTTACCGGACAGAGGGTGAAGCTTCCTTT.

This clonotype was seen many times. V gene TRBV28 combines with J gene TRBJ1-3; 7 nucleotides agree with TRBD1. The ends lost 10 bases at V and 3 bases at J; junction bases unmatched: 9. The CDR3 consists of 14 residues. Germline V gives CDR1 MDHEN, CDR2 SYDVKM. The CDR3 loop reads CAIVQTGRGNTIYF. The CDR3 DNA is TGTGCCATCGTTCAGACAGGGCGTGGAAACACCATATATTTT.

This clonotype has only a few counts. The genes are TRBV6-1 and TRBJ1-1, with a weak D call TRBD1 (6 bases). This CDR3 has 11 amino acids. Germline CDR1 MNHNS, CDR2 SASEGT. V was trimmed by 9 bases and J by 1 base, leaving 6 bases between them. The chain's CDR3 is CARQGNTEAFF. For the CDR3, the DNA is TGTGCCAGACAGGGGAACACTGAAGCTTTCTTT.

In this sample, this clonotype turned up a few times. J is TRBJ2-5 and V is TRBV30, with 10 nucleotides matching TRBD1. This CDR3 comprises 14 residues. Germline V lookup: CDR1 GTSNPN, CDR2 SVGIG (reference sequence). V lost 7 bases and J lost 1; bases outside the gene matches: 6. DNA for the CDR3: TGTGCCTACTCCGGGACAGGGGTCCAAGAGACCCAGTACTTC. This gives the protein CAYSGTGVQETQYF.

This clonotype came up a few times. The V and J genes are TRBV29-1 and TRBJ2-7; D is perhaps TRBD1 (6 bases). Germline assignment: CDR1 SQVTM and CDR2 ANQGSEA. V gave up 4 bases and J gave up 3 bases, with 13 bases separating them. The CDR3 has 13 amino acids. The DNA for the CDR3 is TGCAGCGTTGGGGGTGGGGGCCTCTACGAGCAGTACTTC. Translation: CSVGGGGLYEQYF.

This clonotype was recorded at least ten times. The chain links TRBV12-5 to TRBJ1-5, with D hard to call. Germline V gene sequence: CDR1 LGHNT, CDR2 FRNRAP. The V end was cut by 6 bases, the J end by 2 bases, with 11 bases between. CDR3 size: 14 residues. Written as DNA, the CDR3 is TGTGCTAGTGGCCATGGAGCGCGCAATCAGCCCCAGCATTTT. This codes for CASGHGARNQPQHF. The entire variable domain, with the rest obtained from reference TRBV12-5 and TRBJ1-5, is as follows: DARVTQTPRHKVTEMGQEVTMRCQPILGHNTVFWYRQTMMQGLELLAYFRNRAPLDDSGMPKDRFSAEMPDATLATLKIQPSEPRDSAVYFCASGHGARNQPQHFGDGTRLSIL.

This clonotype was recorded at least ten times. V is TRBV28 and J is TRBJ1-2; D is undetermined. Germline V gene data show CDR1 as MDHEN and CDR2 as SYDVKM. The germline V and J ends were trimmed by 6 bases and 5 bases, with 16 bases remaining between them. CDR3 length: 14 amino acids. DNA of the CDR3: TGTGCCAGCAGCCAGAGCCCCAGGTCATATGGCTACACCTTC. It codes for CASSQSPRSYGYTF.

In DNA form, the CDR3 reads TGCAGTGCCCCCCACACGGCGGGGAGGCAAGAGACCCAGTACTTC. Protein sequence: CSAPHTAGRQETQYF. This chain uses TRBV20-1 with TRBJ2-5, with D perhaps matching TRBD2 (6 bases). This CDR3 contains 15 residues. From germline, CDR1 is DFQATT and CDR2 SNEGSKA (reference sequence). Trimming left V 6 bases short and J 2 bases short, with 19 bases between.

V gene TRBV5-1 combines with J gene TRBJ2-3, with a possible D match to TRBD1 (6 bases). The CDR3 covers 17 residues. V was pared by 2 bases and J by 1 base, with 17 bases between. The germline V gene has CDR1 SGHRS and CDR2 YFSETQ. CDR3 loop: CASSLSLAGGGTDTQYF. CDR3 DNA sequence: TGCGCCAGCAGCTTAAGTCTAGCTGGGGGCGGCACAGATACGCAGTATTTT.

V is TRBV6-2 or TRBV6-3 and J is TRBJ1-2; unclear D gene. The CDR3 is 14 residues long. V lost 5 bases to trimming and J lost 7 bases, with 17 bases between them. Germline V CDR1 and CDR2: MNHEY, SVGEGT. The CDR3 region is CASSPLPTFGGYTF. In DNA form, the CDR3 reads TGTGCCAGCAGTCCCTTGCCGACCTTCGGTGGCTACACCTTC.

This clonotype was seen a few times. CDR3: CASSWGDSVEQYF. The CDR3 coding sequence is TGTGCCAGCAGTTGGGGGGATTCGGTCGAGCAGTACTTC. The chain uses TRBV27 and TRBJ2-7, with D tentatively TRBD2 (6 bases). The CDR3 extends over 13 amino acids. The germline V gene encodes CDR1 MNHEY and CDR2 SMNVEV (reference sequence). V was trimmed by 4 bases and J by 6 bases, leaving 13 bases between them.

Only one count was recorded for this clonotype. The rearrangement uses TRBV20-1 and TRBJ2-7; TRBD2 matches 7 bases. This CDR3 is built from 14 residues. Unmatched junction bases numbered 8, after V lost 3 bases and J lost 3 bases. Germline V gives CDR1 DFQATT, CDR2 SNEGSKA (reference sequence). The DNA for the CDR3 is TGCAGTGCTAGGACTAGCAGGAGGGTCTACGAGCAGTACTTC. It specifies CSARTSRRVYEQYF.

This clonotype was observed at least ten times. This chain joins TRBV2 and TRBJ2-2; D unresolved. This CDR3 comprises 15 residues. Germline V gene data show CDR1 as SNHLY and CDR2 as FYNNEI. The V end was cut by 6 bases, the J end by 0 bases, with 11 bases between. For the CDR3, the DNA is TGTGCCAGCAGGGGATACGGAGCGAACACCGGGGAGCTGTTTTTT. It is translated as CASRGYGANTGELFF. Looking up the rest from reference TRBV2 and TRBJ2-2 gives the full variable domain: EPEVTQTPSHQVTQMGQEVILRCVPISNHLYFYWYRQILGQKVEFLVSFYNNEISEKSEIFDDQFSVERPDGSNFTLKIRSTKLEDSAMYFCASRGYGANTGELFFGEGSRLTVL.

The chain links TRBV2 to TRBJ1-5; D perhaps matches TRBD1 (6 bases). Trimming removed 6 bases at V and 4 bases at J, with 13 bases between. CDR1 SNHLY and CDR2 FYNNEI come from the germline V gene. This CDR3 region has 14 residues. As DNA, the CDR3 is TGTGCCAGCAGCCAAGGGACAACGAATCAGCCCCAGCATTTT. Amino acid sequence: CASSQGTTNQPQHF.